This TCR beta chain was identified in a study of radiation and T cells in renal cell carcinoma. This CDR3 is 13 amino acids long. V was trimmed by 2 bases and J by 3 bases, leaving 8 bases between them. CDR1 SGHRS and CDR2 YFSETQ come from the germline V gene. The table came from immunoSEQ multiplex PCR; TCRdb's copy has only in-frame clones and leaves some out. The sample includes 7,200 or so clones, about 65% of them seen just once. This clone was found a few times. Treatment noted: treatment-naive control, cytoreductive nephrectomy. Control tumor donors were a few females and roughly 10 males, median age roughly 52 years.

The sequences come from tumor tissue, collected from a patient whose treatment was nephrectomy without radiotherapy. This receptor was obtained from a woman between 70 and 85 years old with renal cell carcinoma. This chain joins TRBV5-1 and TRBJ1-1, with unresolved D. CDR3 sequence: CASSFGWDTEAFF. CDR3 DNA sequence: TGCGCCAGCAGCTTCGGATGGGACACTGAAGCTTTCTTT. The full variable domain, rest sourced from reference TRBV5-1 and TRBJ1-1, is KAGVTQTPRYLIKTRGQQVTLSCSPISGHRSVSWYQQTPGQGLQFLFEYFSETQRNKGNFPGRFSGRQFSNSRSEMNVSTLELGDSALYLCASSFGWDTEAFFGQGTRLTVV.